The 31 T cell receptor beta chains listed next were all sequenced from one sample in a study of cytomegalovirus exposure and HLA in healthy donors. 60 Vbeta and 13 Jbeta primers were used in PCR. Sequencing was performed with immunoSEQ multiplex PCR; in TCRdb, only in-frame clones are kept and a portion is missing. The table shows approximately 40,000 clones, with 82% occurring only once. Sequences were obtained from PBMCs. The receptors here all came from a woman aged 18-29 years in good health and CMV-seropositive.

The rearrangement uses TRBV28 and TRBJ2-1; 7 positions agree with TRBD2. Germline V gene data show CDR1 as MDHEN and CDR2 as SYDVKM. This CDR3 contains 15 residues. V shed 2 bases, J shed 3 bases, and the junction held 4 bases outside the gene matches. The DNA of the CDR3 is TGTGCCAGCAGTTTAAGCGGGGCTGGCTACAATGAGCAGTTCTTC. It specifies CASSLSGAGYNEQFF.

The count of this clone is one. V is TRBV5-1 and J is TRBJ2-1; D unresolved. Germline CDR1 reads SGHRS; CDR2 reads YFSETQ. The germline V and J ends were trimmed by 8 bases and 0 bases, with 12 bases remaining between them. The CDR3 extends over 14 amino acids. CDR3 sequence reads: CASQTQSSYNEQFF. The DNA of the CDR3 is TGCGCCAGTCAAACTCAAAGCTCCTACAATGAGCAGTTCTTC.

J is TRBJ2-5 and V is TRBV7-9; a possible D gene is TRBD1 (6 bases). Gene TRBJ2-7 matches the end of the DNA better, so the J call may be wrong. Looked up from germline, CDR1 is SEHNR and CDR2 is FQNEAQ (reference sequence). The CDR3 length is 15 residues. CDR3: CASSQDRDNSYEQYF. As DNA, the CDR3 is TGTGCCAGCAGCCAAGATCGGGACAACTCCTACGAGCAGTACTTC.

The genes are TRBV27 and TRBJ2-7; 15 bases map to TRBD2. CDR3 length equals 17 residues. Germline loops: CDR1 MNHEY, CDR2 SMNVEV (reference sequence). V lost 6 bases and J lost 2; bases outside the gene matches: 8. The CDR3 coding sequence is TGTGCCAGCAGACCTGGACTAGCGGGAGGGAGCGCCTACGAGCAGTACTTC. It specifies CASRPGLAGGSAYEQYF.

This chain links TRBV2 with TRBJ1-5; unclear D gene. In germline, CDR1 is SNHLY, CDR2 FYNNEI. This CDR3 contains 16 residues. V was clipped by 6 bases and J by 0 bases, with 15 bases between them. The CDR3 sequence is CASRARRAISNQPQHF. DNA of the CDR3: TGTGCCAGCAGGGCCCGGAGGGCGATTAGCAATCAGCCCCAGCATTTT.

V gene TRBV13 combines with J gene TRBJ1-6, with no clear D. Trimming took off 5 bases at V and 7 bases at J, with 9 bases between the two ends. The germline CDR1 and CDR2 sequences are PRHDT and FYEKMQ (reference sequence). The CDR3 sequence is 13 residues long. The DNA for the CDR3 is TGTGCCAGCAGCCCTTATCGGAATTCACCCCTCCACTTT. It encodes CASSPYRNSPLHF.

CDR3 residues: CASSLELVIYEQYF. CDR3 DNA sequence: TGCGCCAGCAGCTTGGAGCTTGTCATCTACGAGCAGTACTTC. The rearrangement joins TRBV5-1 to TRBJ2-7, with D unclear. The CDR3 has 14 amino acids. CDR1 is SGHRS and CDR2 is YFSETQ in the germline V gene. V lost 0 bases, J lost 3 bases, and 10 bases lay in between.

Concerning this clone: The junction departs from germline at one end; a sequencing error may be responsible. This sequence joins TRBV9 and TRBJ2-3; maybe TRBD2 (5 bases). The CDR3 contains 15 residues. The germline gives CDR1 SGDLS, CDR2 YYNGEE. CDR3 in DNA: TGTGCCAGCAGCGTAACTGGACTTTCCAGAGATGCGCAGTATTTT. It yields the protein CASSVTGLSRDAQYF.

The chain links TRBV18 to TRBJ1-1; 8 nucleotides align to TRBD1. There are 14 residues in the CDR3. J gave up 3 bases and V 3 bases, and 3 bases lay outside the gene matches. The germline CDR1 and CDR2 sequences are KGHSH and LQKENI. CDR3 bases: TGTGCCAGCTCACCTCAGGGGGCGGACACTGAAGCTTTCTTT. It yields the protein CASSPQGADTEAFF.

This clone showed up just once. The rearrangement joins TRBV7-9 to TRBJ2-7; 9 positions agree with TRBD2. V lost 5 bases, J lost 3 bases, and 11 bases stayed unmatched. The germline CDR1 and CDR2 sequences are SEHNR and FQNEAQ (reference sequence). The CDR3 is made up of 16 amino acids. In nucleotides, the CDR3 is TGTGCCAGCAGCGTAAAGGGACTAGCCCCTCACTACGAGCAGTACTTC. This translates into CASSVKGLAPHYEQYF.

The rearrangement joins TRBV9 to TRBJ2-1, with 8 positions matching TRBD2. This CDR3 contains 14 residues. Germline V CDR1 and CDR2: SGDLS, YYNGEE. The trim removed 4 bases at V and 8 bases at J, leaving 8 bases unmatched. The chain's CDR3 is CASSPGGGRDEQFF. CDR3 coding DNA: TGTGCCAGCAGCCCCGGGGGGGGCAGAGATGAGCAGTTCTTC.

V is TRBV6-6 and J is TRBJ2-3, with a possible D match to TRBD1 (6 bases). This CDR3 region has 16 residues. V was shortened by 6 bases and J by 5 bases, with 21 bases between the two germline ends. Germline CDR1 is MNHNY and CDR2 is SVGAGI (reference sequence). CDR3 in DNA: TGTGCCAGCAGCCAAAGATCCTGGGGGCGCGAAGATACGCAGTATTTT. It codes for CASSQRSWGREDTQYF.

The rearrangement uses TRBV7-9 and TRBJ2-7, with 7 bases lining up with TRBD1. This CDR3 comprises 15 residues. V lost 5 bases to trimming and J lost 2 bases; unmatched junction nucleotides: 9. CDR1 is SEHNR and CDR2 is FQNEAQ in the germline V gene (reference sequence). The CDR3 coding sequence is TGTGCCAGCAGCCCTCCGGGACAGACAGCCTACGAGCAGTACTTC. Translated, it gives CASSPPGQTAYEQYF.

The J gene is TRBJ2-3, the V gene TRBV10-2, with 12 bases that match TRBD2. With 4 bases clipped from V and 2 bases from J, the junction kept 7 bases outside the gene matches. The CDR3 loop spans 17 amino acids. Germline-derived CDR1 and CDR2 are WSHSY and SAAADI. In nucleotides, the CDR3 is TGCGCCAGCAGTGGGGCTAGCGGGGGGGCAGACACAGATACGCAGTATTTT. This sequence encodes CASSGASGGADTDTQYF.

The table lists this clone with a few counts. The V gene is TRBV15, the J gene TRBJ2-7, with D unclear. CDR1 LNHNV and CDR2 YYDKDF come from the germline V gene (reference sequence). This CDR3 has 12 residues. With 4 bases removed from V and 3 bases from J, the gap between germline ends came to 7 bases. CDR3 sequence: CATSIDIYEQYF. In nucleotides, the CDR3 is TGTGCCACCAGCATAGACATCTACGAGCAGTACTTC.

This chain's CDR3 is CASSYGQGHNEQFF. The CDR3 coding sequence is TGTGCCAGCAGCTACGGACAGGGCCACAATGAGCAGTTCTTC. The chain carries TRBV5-5 and TRBJ2-1; 8 nucleotides line up with TRBD1. Trimming took 3 bases from V and 5 from J; bases not matched to a gene: 4. CDR3 length: 14 residues. The V gene's germline CDR1 is SGHKS and CDR2 YYEKEE (reference sequence).

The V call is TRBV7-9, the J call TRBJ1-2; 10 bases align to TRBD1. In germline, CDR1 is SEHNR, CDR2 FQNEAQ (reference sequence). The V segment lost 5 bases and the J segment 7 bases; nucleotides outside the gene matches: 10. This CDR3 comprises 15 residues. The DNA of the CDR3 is TGTGCCAGCAGCACCTCGGACAGGGGGTTCGGTGGCTACACCTTC. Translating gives CASSTSDRGFGGYTF.

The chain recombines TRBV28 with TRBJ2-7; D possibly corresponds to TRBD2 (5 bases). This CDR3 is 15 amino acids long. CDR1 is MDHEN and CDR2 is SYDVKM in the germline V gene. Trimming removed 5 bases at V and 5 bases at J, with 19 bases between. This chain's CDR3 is CASSTPRASSDEQYF. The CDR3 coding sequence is TGTGCCAGCAGTACCCCGAGGGCATCCTCGGACGAGCAGTACTTC.

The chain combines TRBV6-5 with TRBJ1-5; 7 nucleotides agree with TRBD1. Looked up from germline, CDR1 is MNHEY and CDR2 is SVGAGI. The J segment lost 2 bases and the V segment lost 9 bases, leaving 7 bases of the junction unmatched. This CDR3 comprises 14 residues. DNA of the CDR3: TGTGCCAGTCGATCCGGGACAGGCAATCAGCCCCAGCATTTT. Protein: CASRSGTGNQPQHF.

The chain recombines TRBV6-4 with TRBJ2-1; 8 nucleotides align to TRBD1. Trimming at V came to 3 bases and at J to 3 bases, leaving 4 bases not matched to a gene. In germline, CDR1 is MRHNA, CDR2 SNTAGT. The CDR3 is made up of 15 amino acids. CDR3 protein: CASSEQQGDYNEQFF. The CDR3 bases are TGTGCCAGCAGTGAACAACAGGGGGACTACAATGAGCAGTTCTTC.

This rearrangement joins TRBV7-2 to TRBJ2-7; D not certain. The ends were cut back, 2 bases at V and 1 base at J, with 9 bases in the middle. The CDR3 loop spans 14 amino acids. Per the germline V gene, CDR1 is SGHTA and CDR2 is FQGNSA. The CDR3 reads CASSLNRVSYEQYF. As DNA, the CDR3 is TGTGCCAGCAGCTTAAATCGGGTTTCCTACGAGCAGTACTTC.

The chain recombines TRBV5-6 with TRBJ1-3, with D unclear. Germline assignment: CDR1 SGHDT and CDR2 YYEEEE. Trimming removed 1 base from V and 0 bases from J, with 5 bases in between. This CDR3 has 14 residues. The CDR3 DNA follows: TGTGCCAGCAGCTTGCCAGGCTCTGGAAACACCATATATTTT. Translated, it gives CASSLPGSGNTIYF.

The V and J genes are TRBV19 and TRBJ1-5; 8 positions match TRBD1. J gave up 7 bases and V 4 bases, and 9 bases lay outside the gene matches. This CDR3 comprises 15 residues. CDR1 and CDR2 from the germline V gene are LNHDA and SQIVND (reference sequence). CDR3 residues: CASSRGQAAGQPQHF. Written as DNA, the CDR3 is TGTGCCAGTAGTAGGGGACAGGCGGCGGGACAGCCCCAGCATTTT.

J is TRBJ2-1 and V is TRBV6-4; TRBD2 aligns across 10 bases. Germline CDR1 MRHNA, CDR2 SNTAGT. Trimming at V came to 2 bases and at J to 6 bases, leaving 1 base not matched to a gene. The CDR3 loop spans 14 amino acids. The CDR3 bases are TGTGCCAGCAGTGACAGCGGGGGGGCCAATGAGCAGTTCTTC. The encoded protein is CASSDSGGANEQFF.

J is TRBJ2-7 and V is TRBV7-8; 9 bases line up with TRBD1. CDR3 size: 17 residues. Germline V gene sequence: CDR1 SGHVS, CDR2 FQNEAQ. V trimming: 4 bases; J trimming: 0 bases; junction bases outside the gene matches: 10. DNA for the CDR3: TGTGCCAGCAGCTCCACCCCTGGGACAGGGATCTCCTACGAGCAGTACTTC. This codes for CASSSTPGTGISYEQYF.

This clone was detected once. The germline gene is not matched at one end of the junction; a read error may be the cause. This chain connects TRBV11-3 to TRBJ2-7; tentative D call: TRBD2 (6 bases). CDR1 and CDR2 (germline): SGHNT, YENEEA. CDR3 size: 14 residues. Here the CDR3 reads CASSLGGDSNEQYF. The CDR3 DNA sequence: TGTGCCAGCAGCTTAGGAGGGGACTCCAACGAGCAGTACTTC.

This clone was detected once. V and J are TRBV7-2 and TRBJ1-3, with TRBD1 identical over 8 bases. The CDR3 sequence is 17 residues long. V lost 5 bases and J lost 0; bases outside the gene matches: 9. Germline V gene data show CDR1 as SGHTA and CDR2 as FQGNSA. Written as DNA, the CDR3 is TGTGCCAGCAGCCCCAGGACAGGGCCCAACTCTGGAAACACCATATATTTT. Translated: CASSPRTGPNSGNTIYF. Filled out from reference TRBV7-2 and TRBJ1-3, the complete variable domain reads GAGVSQSPSNKVTEKGKDVELRCDPISGHTALYWYRQSLGQGLEFLIYFQGNSAPDKSGLPSDRFSAERTGGSVSTLTIQRTQQEDSAVYLCASSPRTGPNSGNTIYFGEGSWLTVV.

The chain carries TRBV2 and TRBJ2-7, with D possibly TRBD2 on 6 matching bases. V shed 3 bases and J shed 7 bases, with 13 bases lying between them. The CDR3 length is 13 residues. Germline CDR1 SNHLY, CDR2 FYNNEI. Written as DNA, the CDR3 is TGTGCCAGCAGTGAGTACGGGGCGGGGGAGCAGTACTTC. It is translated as CASSEYGAGEQYF.

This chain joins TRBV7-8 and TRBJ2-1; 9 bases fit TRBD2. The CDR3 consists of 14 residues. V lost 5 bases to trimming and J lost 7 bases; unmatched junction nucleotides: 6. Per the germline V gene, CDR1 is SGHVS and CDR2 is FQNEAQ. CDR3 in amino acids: CASSEREALNEQFF. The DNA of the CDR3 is TGTGCCAGCAGCGAGCGGGAGGCCCTTAATGAGCAGTTCTTC. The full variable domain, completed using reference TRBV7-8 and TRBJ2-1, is GAGVSQSPRYKVAKRGQDVALRCDPISGHVSLFWYQQALGQGPEFLTYFQNEAQLDKSGLPSDRFFAERPEGSVSTLKIQRTQQEDSAVYLCASSEREALNEQFFGPGTRLTVL.

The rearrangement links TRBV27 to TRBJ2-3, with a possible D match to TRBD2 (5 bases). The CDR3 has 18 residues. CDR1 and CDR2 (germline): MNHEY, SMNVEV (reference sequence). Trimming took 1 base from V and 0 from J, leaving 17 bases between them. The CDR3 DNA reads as TGTGCCAGCAGTTTATTCCTCACTAGTACCCAAAGCACAGATACGCAGTATTTT. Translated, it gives CASSLFLTSTQSTDTQYF.

CDR3 nucleotide sequence: TGCGCCAGCAGCAGTCGACAGGGATCTGGGGCCAACGTCCTGACTTTC. It yields the protein CASSSRQGSGANVLTF. The chain couples TRBV4-3 to TRBJ2-6; 7 bases are a match to TRBD1. J was trimmed by 1 base and V by 5 bases; bases with no gene match: 5. The CDR3 totals 16 residues. Germline-derived CDR1 and CDR2 are LGHNA and YSLEER.